This TCR delta chain was recorded in a study of Vδ1+ human thymocytes. Study-wide results and caveats: Highly polyclonal TRG and TRD repertoires with Gaussian CDR3 length distributions appeared in thymus. The authors advised highly purified populations and single-cell validation.

RNA was extracted from the cells and then reverse transcribed. The CDR3 regions were amplified by multiplex PCR from V-gene primers to a constant-region primer. TCRdb reprocessed the multiplex PCR reads using CATT. The sample yields 50,000 to 75,000 delta-chain clones, roughly 16% seen once. Thymocytes were sorted as CD3+ TCRVdelta1+ TCRVdelta2- after alphabeta T cell depletion. Vdelta1+ thymocyte sorts reached between roughly 97% and 99.6% purity. This clone was seen a few times. Its antigen is undetermined. Germline lookup yields CDR1 TSWWSYY and CDR2 QGS. This CDR3 has 17 residues. V was clipped by 1 base and J by 11 bases; unmatched bases: 17.

The genes are TRDV1 and TRDJ1; 9 bases are shared with TRDD3. Sequenced input: Vdelta1+ gamma-delta thymocytes from the thymus. The subset was: FACS-sorted CD3+ TCRalphabeta- TCRVdelta1+ TCRVdelta2- thymocytes. The origin of this receptor is a girl less than two years old who had congenital heart surgery. CDR3 coding DNA: TGTGCTCTTGGGGAACCGGTCGTTCCGGGGATACGCGTTGAGCTCATCTTT. Amino acids: CALGEPVVPGIRVELIF.